Described below is a single T cell receptor (beta chain) sequence and its context. This clone was detected a few times. Its antigen specificity is not known. Per-base qualities were not stored, and no clone one base away is much larger. These data originate in a study of beta chain features in type 1 diabetes (dated by TCRdb to between 2018 and 2020). Looking at the study overall: Mean age, gender distribution, total cell number and subset yield did not differ between patients and healthy donors. A total of 85 million to 140 million sorted cells were examined across all samples, and the number of cells per subset was strongly correlated with RNA yield. In the study, recently diagnosed type 1 diabetes patients and matched healthy donors were compared on the TCRB repertoires of their sorted circulating CD4+ T cell subsets. Naive and central memory subsets were obtained from all 30 or so donors, but regulatory and stem cell-like memory subsets were isolated from only 8 patients and 8 healthy donors. Here is what the overall study found, with its caveats: In all four CD4+ subsets, TCRB CDR3 length was moderately but significantly shorter in type 1 diabetes patients. Shorter templates might be favored by PCR, yet because patient and control samples were amplified and corrected together, any such skew would affect both groups equally. Sequencing cDNA rather than genomic DNA could over-represent highly expressing activated cells, although activation and CD3 levels did not differ between groups. HLA sub-analyses involved small numbers of individuals, so any influence of HLA type on TCRB rearrangement remained unresolved. Naive, central memory and regulatory TCRB repertoires appeared more similar among patients than among healthy donors. Fewer insertions and more nucleotide deletions at VDJ recombination sites were observed in patients with type 1 diabetes, implying thymic rearrangement abnormalities.

A single peripheral blood draw of 90 to 150 mL on average was collected from each donor into heparinised tubes. Using a panel that included CD45RO, CCR7, CD25, CD127, CD95 and CD27, naive, central memory, regulatory and stem cell-like memory CD4+ T cells were sorted on a BD FACSAria II. All sorted populations exceeded 95% purity. PBMCs were separated immediately by Lymphoprep density gradient centrifugation and were stained directly, without being cultured. Samples were stained and sorted in pairs, with one healthy donor and one patient per experiment, so that batch effects were minimized. The entire amount of isolated RNA was reverse transcribed using the High Capacity cDNA Reverse Transcription Kit, so the sequenced TCRB transcripts were expressed ones. Deep immunoSEQ sequencing was applied to naive, central memory and regulatory T cell samples, giving an average of roughly 3.5 million total reads per sample. Sorted cells were lysed in RLT buffer and RNA was extracted with DNase-treated RNeasy Micro or Mini kits, depending on cell number. To prevent cross-contamination, every cell subset was processed on its own, while patient and healthy donor samples were processed together. The immunoSEQ multiplex PCR was used to amplify TCRB sequences from cDNA, generating 87-bp fragments that spanned the CDR3 region. Sequencing of the amplicons was done on the Illumina HiSeq platform. Under the source paper's analysis protocol: PCR bias was computationally corrected using synthetic template baselines, reads within Hamming distance 2 were collapsed, and singletons that could not be merged were discarded. Reads were aligned against IMGT so that V, D and J genes, CDR3 length and insertions or deletions at six rearrangement sites could be assigned. Within each subset, clonotype counts were normalized to sorted cell number, after which true diversity and Gini coefficients were computed with the tcR R package. Repertoire sharing was quantified using the overlap coefficient calculated on TCRB nucleotide sequences. As a proxy for the pre-selection repertoire, out-of-frame TCRB sequences from naive cells were analyzed. The source is immuneACCESS, and TCRdb retained only in-frame sequences with V and J called. Part of the clones is not carried over; for the studies checked, unresolved V genes explain less than half of this, and the remainder is unexplained. The V and J calls and the clone size are those of that table, but D and trimming were determined from the DNA. The sample has some 240,000 clones on record, more than 15% of them singletons. Jointly, the top ten make up 0.065% to 0.095% of the sample.

According to the germline V gene, CDR1 reads SQVTM and CDR2 reads ANQGSEA. From the cysteine through the phenylalanine, the CDR3 covers 17 amino acids. Kept here is only the CDR3 DNA, which spans 51 bases and is read in frame from base 1. V and J lose 2 bases and 0 bases, and a span of 17 bases separates them. The origin of this receptor is a man aged 25-45 years with type 1 diabetes. Sample: naive CD4+ T cells from blood. Taken with the paper, the label for cell subset or site translates to: true naive CD4+ T cells. The chain is made from TRBV29-1 and TRBJ2-1, with TRBD2 perhaps the D gene, on 5 matching bases. The CDR3 protein is CSVERLPRAGSYNEQFF. The nucleotides are TGCAGCGTTGAAAGGCTTCCTAGGGCGGGCTCCTACAATGAGCAGTTCTTC.